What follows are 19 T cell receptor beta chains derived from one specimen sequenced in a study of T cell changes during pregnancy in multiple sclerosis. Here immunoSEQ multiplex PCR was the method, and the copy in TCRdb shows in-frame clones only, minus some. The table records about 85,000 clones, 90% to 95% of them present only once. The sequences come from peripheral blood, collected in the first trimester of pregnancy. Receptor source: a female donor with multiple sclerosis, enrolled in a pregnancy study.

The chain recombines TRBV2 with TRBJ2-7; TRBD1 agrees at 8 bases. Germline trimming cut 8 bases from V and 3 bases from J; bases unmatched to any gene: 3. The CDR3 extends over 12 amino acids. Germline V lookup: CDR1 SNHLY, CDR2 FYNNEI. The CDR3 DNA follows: TGTGCCAGCTCGGGGACAGGCTACGAGCAGTACTTC. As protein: CASSGTGYEQYF.

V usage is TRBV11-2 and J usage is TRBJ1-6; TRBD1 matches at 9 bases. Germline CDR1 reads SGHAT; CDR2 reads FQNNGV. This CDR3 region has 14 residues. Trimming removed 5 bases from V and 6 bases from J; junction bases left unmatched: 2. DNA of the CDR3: TGTGCCAGCAGCGAGACAGGGGGTAATTCACCCCTCCACTTT. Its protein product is CASSETGGNSPLHF.

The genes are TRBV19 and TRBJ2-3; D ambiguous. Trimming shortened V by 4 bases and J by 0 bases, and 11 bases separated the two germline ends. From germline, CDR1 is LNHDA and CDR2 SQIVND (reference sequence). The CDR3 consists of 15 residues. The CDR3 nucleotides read TGTGCCAGTAGTACCCTCGGAGCTAGCACAGATACGCAGTATTTT. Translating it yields CASSTLGASTDTQYF.

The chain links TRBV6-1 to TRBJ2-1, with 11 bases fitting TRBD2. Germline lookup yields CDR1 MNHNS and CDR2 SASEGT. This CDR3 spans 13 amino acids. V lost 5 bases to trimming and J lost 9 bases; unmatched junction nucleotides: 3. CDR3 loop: CASSQTSGAEQFF. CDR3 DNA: TGTGCCAGCAGTCAGACTAGCGGGGCTGAGCAGTTCTTC.

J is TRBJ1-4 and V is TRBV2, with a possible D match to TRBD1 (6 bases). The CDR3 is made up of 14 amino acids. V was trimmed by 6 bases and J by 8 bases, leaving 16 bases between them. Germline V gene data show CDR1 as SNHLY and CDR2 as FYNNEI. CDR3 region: CASSQGRGGEKLFF. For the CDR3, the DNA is TGTGCCAGCAGCCAAGGCAGGGGAGGGGAAAAACTGTTTTTT. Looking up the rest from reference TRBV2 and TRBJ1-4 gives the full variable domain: EPEVTQTPSHQVTQMGQEVILRCVPISNHLYFYWYRQILGQKVEFLVSFYNNEISEKSEIFDDQFSVERPDGSNFTLKIRSTKLEDSAMYFCASSQGRGGEKLFFGSGTQLSVL.

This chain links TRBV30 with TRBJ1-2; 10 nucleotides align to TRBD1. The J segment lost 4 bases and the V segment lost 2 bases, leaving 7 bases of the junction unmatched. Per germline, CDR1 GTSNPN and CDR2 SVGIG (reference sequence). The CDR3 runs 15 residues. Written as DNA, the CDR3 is TGTGCCTGGAGTCACCTTGGACAGGGGGGCTATGGCTACACCTTC. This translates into CAWSHLGQGGYGYTF.

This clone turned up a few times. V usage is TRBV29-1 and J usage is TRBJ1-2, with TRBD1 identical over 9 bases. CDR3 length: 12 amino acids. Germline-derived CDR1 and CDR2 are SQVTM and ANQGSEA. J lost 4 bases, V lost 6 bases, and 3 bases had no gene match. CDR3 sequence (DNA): TGCAGCGTAGAGACAGGGGGCTATGGCTACACCTTC. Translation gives CSVETGGYGYTF.

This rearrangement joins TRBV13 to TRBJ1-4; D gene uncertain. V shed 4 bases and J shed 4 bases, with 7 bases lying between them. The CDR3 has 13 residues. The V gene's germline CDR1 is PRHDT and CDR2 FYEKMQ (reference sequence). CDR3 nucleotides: TGTGCCAGCAGCTCGTCCCTTAATGAAAAACTGTTTTTT. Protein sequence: CASSSSLNEKLFF. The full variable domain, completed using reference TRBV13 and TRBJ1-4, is AAGVIQSPRHLIKEKRETATLKCYPIPRHDTVYWYQQGPGQDPQFLISFYEKMQSDKGSIPDRFSAQQFSDYHSELNMSSLELGDSALYFCASSSSLNEKLFFGSGTQLSVL.

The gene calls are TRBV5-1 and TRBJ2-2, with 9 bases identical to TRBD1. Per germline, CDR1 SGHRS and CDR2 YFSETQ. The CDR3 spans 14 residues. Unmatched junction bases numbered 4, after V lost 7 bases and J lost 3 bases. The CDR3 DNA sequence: TGCGCCAGCGGAAGACAGGGGGACACCGGGGAGCTGTTTTTT. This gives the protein CASGRQGDTGELFF.

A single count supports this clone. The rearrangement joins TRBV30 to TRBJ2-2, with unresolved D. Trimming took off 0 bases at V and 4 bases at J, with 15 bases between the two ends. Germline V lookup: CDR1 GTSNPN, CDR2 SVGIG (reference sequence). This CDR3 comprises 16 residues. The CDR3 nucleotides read TGTGCCTGGAGTGTTAGTGGGCGCATAATCACCGGGGAGCTGTTTTTT. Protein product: CAWSVSGRIITGELFF.

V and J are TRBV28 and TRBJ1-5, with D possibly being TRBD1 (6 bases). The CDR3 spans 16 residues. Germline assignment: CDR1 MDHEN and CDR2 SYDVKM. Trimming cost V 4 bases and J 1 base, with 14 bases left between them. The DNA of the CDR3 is TGTGCCAGCAGTTCATCACCAGGGGTGAGCAATCAGCCCCAGCATTTT. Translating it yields CASSSSPGVSNQPQHF.

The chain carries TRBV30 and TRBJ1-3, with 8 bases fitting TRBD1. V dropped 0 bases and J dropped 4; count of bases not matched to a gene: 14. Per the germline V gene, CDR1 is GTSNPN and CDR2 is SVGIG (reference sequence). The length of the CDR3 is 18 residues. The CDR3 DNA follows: TGTGCCTGGAGTGTACGTGGACAGGGAGAGCGTCGGGGAAACACCATATATTTT. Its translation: CAWSVRGQGERRGNTIYF.

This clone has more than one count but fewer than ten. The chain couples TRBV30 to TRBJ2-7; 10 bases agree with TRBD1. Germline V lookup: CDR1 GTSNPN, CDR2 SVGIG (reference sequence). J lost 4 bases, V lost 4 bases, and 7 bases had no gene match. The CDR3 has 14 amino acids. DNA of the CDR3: TGTGCCTGGACCGGGCCGGGACAGGGGTACGAGCAGTACTTC. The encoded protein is CAWTGPGQGYEQYF.

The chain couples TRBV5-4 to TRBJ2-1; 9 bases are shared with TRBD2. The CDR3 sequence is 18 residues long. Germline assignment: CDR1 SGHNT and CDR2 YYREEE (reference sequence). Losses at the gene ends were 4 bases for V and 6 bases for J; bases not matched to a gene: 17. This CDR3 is CASSIGGPSGAPFNEQFF. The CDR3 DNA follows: TGTGCCAGCAGCATCGGTGGACCTAGCGGGGCCCCATTCAATGAGCAGTTCTTC.

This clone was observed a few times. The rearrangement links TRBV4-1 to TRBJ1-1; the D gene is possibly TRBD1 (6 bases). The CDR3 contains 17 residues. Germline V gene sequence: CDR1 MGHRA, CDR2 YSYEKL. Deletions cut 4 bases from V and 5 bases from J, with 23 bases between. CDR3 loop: CASSRDLLQTGGTEAFF. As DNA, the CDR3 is TGCGCCAGCAGCCGAGACCTTCTTCAGACAGGCGGGACTGAAGCTTTCTTT.

The DNA of the CDR3 is TGTGCCAGCTCACCACCAGGGGAACATAATTCACCCCTCCACTTT. Protein: CASSPPGEHNSPLHF. The rearrangement uses TRBV18 and TRBJ1-6; tentatively, D is TRBD1 (5 bases). V lost 0 bases to trimming and J lost 5 bases, with 8 bases between them. Germline V CDR1 and CDR2: KGHSH, LQKENI. There are 15 residues in the CDR3.

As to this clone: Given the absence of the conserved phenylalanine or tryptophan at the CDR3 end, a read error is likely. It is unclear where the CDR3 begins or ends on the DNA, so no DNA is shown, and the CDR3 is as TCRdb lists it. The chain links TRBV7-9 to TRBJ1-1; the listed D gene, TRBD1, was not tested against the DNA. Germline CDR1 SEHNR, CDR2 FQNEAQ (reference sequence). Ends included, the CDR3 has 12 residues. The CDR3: CASSLVASGPVL.

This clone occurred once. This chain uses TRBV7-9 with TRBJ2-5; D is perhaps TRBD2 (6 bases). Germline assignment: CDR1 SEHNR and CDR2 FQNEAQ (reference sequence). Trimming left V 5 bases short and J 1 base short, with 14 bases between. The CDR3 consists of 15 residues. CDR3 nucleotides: TGTGCCAGCAGCCTGCTTCGAGCGGGCCAAGAGACCCAGTACTTC. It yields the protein CASSLLRAGQETQYF. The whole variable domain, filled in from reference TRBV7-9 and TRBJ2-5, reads DTGVSQNPRHKITKRGQNVTFRCDPISEHNRLYWYRQTLGQGPEFLTYFQNEAQLEKSRLLSDRFSAERPKGSFSTLEIQRTEQGDSAMYLCASSLLRAGQETQYFGPGTRLLVL.

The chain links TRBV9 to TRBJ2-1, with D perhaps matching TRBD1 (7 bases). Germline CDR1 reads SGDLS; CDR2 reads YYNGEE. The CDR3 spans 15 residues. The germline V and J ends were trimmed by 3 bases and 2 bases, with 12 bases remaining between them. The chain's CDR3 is CASSGGTDAYNEQFF. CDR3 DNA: TGTGCCAGCAGCGGCGGGACAGATGCCTACAATGAGCAGTTCTTC. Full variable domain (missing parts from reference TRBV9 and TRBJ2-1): DSGVTQTPKHLITATGQRVTLRCSPRSGDLSVYWYQQSLDQGLQFLIQYYNGEERAKGNILERFSAQQFPDLHSELNLSSLELGDSALYFCASSGGTDAYNEQFFGPGTRLTVL.